The rows below give T cell receptor beta chains drawn from one sample of a study of human T cells and chemical hapten exposure. TCRdb re-called the RACE reads with MiXCR, one entry per CDR3 protein. Of about 100,000 distinct CDR3 sequences listed, about 10% were seen once; the top ten hold roughly 3.2%. This specimen was whole blood, taken in connection with sensitization to the hapten diphenylcyclopropenone (DPC). These receptors all come from a woman in her thirties or forties with alopecia areata. Some clones in this sample may be carry-over from other donors' samples. CDR3s include the opening cysteine and the closing phenylalanine or tryptophan. Clone size is stated in some rows and not others, as once, few, many or a class when expanded.

J | size | V | CDR3
TRBJ1-1 | many | TRBV12-5 | CASGQEQYMNTEAFF
TRBJ2-3 | many | TRBV28 | CASSLPGLSEDTQYF
TRBJ2-2 | - | TRBV23-1 | CASRRTDRVAGELFF
TRBJ2-3 | - | TRBV25-1 | CASTGAVGTQYF
TRBJ2-7 | - | TRBV6-1 | CASDSDRTYEQYF
TRBJ2-3 | many | TRBV29-1 | CSVEARTSGDTQYF
TRBJ2-7 | many | TRBV7-9 | CASSPGTGVWNEQYF
TRBJ1-4 | - | TRBV15 | CATSLTKAPNEKLFF
TRBJ2-7 | many | TRBV10-3 | CAIRKREGPYEQYF
TRBJ2-1 | few | TRBV7-9 | CASSPPGQPNNEQFF
TRBJ2-7 | - | TRBV6-1 | CASSTRGASYEQYF
TRBJ2-7 | many | TRBV20-1 | CSAGTSGRAGSYEQYF
TRBJ2-2 | few | TRBV11-2 | CASSLVNTGELFF
TRBJ1-1 | - | TRBV6-2/TRBV6-3 | CASRPGSGRVNTEAFF
TRBJ1-1 | - | TRBV5-5 | CASTMTVVSTEAFF
TRBJ1-2 | few | TRBV6-6 | CASILGQGVDGYTF
TRBJ2-1 | many | TRBV20-1 | CSAQSVAGGPTYNEQFF
TRBJ2-7 | few | TRBV28 | CASSFTHSRVGDWSYEQYF
TRBJ2-7 | few | TRBV6-2/TRBV6-3 | CASSLFQYNEQYF
TRBJ2-7 | many | TRBV5-8 | CASSLDRGTSSYEQYF
TRBJ1-2 | many | TRBV5-6 | CASRASKELRRGYTF
TRBJ1-3 | many | TRBV7-2 | CASSLAAGSGNTIYF
TRBJ1-2 | - | TRBV29-1 | CTTGGASSYGYTF
TRBJ2-7 | - | TRBV27 | CASSRPAPLEQYF
TRBJ2-5 | - | TRBV19 | CASSWSTLSQETQYF
TRBJ1-5 | - | TRBV29-1 | CSVGDFWQPQHF
TRBJ2-3 | few | TRBV7-2 | CASSQDRGDTQYF